This T cell receptor (beta chain) was profiled in a study of neurological immune-mediated disorders. Points from the study as a whole: TCR-beta repertoires seemed private in all groups, with no expanded CDR3 amino acid sequences shared.

It was by 5'RACE with 10-nucleotide random UMIs that the cDNA was made. In TCRdb, the 5' RACE reads were re-called with MiXCR into one record per CDR3 protein. The data hold some 60,000 distinct CDR3 sequences, with about 3.7% observed a single time. This CDR3 has 14 residues. Trimming stripped 1 base from V and 1 base from J, with 8 bases between. Germline loops: CDR1 LGHNA, CDR2 YSLEER. This clonotype was picked up many times. Its antigen is not identified. The genes are TRBV4-3 and TRBJ2-7; D tentatively reads TRBD1 or TRBD2 (5 bases each). The source is a woman aged 45-65 years with multiple sclerosis. Material for sequencing was PBMCs. CDR3 sequence reads: CASSQGGFSYEQYF. CDR3 DNA sequence: TGCGCCAGCAGCCAAGGGGGGTTTTCCTACGAGCAGTACTTC.